What follows is one TCR beta chain and its context. Its antigen is unknown. Vbeta (60) and Jbeta (13) primers were used in the PCR. Some clones are missing from TCRdb's copy, which holds only in-frame ones; the method was immunoSEQ multiplex PCR. Seen here are around 150,000 clones, around 9.6% observed once, and the top ten hold about 2%. The data belong to a study of cytomegalovirus exposure and HLA in healthy donors. Broader study findings: The later analysis indicated that the majority of CMV-associated TCR beta chains appeared HLA-restricted. Some V segments, including TRBV6-2 and TRBV6-3, were excluded as indistinguishable. A missense variant in DCLRE1C was later tied to TCR beta V- and J-gene trimming.

V lost 5 bases to trimming and J lost 2 bases, with 18 bases between them. The germline CDR1 and CDR2 sequences are SEHNR and FQNEAQ (reference sequence). There are 16 residues in the CDR3. The V and J genes are TRBV7-9 and TRBJ1-1; D perhaps matches TRBD1 (6 bases). The sequence came from a male donor in good health and CMV-seronegative. Source material: PBMCs. DNA of the CDR3: TGTGCCAGCAGCAGTCCTACGGGACACCCTAACACTGAAGCTTTCTTT. Translation: CASSSPTGHPNTEAFF.